This T cell receptor beta chain was observed in a study of T cells in Graves' hyperthyroidism and ophthalmopathy. The CDR3 regions of TCR beta were amplified from RNA transcripts. TCR CDR3 underwent first-round RT-PCR with the HTBI primer set. TCRdb redid the calling of the multiplex PCR reads with MiXCR, one entry per CDR3 protein. The repertoire holds 540,000 or so distinct CDR3 sequences, with roughly 46% as singletons. The CDR3 is 15 residues long. Germline V lookup: CDR1 SEHNR, CDR2 FQNEAQ (reference sequence). The ends were cut back, 5 bases at V and 4 bases at J, with 18 bases in the middle. Diagnoses rested on clinical symptoms, serum thyroxine and TRAb, thyroid ultrasound and orbital computed tomography. This clonotype was recorded at least ten times. Its antigen is unknown. Points from the study as a whole: A 13 V-J signature model discriminated ophthalmopathy versus stable hyperthyroidism. Clonotypes that were expanded in thyroid above 0.001 mostly appeared in blood too. Ophthalmopathy got predicted by the model a median around 6.8 months before its onset.

Sample: peripheral blood or thyroid tissue (not recorded which). This sequence joins TRBV7-9 and TRBJ2-7; D perhaps matches TRBD2 (5 bases). The clonotype comes from an adult woman with Graves' disease, either hyperthyroidism or ophthalmopathy (not recorded which). For the CDR3, the DNA is TGTGCCAGCAGCCATAAGGCGGTATGGAGGTACGAGCAGTACTTC. Protein product: CASSHKAVWRYEQYF.